This T cell receptor beta chain was found in a study of a mutant IDH1 vaccine in newly diagnosed glioma. About the study: Vaccines began 4-6 weeks after radiotherapy alone, or with temozolomide cycles. Beforehand, treatment had been radiotherapy, temozolomide, or both; the majority received both.

The time point denotes: week 47, end of study. All doses held 300 ug of mutant IDH1 20-mer peptide, with topical imiquimod. Eight vaccinations went to patients in weeks 1, 3, 5, 7, 11, 15, 19, 23. TCRdb's table, derived via immunoSEQ multiplex PCR, lists solely in-frame clones and lacks some. The sample holds 30,000 to 40,000 clones, roughly 90% seen once. Broader study findings: Changes in top peripheral clonotypes did not appear linked to pseudoprogression.

Of note for this clone: Its specificity is not known.

Trimming removed 3 bases at V and 5 bases at J, with 14 bases between. The V gene's germline CDR1 is SGHDT and CDR2 YYEEEE. CDR3 length: 14 amino acids. The V call is TRBV5-6, the J call TRBJ1-2, with D possibly being TRBD1 (5 bases). This TCR derives from a middle-aged woman with glioma. The specimen comprised PBMCs, sampled from a glioma patient whose treatment included an IDH1 peptide vaccine. The CDR3 here is CASSWDGIPYGYTF. The CDR3 coding sequence is TGTGCCAGCAGCTGGGACGGTATCCCGTATGGCTACACCTTC.